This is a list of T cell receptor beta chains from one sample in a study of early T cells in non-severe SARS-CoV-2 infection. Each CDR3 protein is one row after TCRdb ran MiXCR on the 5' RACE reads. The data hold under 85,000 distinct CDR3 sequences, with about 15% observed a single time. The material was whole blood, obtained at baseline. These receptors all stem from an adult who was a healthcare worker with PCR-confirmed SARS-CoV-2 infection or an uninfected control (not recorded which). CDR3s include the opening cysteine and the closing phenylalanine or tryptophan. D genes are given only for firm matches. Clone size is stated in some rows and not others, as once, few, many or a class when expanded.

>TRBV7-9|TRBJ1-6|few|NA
CASSLDGHNSPLHF
TGTGCCAGCAGCTTAGACGGACATAATTCACCCCTCCACTTT
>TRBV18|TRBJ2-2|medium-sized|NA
CASAWDASNTGELFF
TGTGCCAGCGCATGGGACGCATCGAACACCGGGGAGCTGTTTTTT
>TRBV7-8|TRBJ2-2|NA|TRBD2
CASSLVFPGGWTGELFF
TGTGCCAGCAGCTTAGTTTTCCCGGGAGGATGGACCGGGGAGCTGTTTTTT
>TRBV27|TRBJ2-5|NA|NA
CASSHQGTQYF
TGTGCCAGCAGTCACCAGGGGACCCAGTACTTC
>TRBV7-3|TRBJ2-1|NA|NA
CASSPSPTGPHEQFF
TGTGCCAGCAGCCCGTCGCCCACAGGGCCTCATGAGCAGTTCTTC
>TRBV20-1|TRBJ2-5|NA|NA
CSAAHTTQETQYF
TGCAGTGCTGCCCATACGACGCAAGAGACCCAGTACTTC
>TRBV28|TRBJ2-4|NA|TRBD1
CASSRQGIYIQYF
TGTGCCAGCAGTCGACAGGGTATATACATTCAGTACTTC
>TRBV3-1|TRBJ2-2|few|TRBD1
CASSVGTGENTGELFF
TGTGCCAGCAGCGTTGGGACAGGCGAGAACACCGGGGAGCTGTTTTTT
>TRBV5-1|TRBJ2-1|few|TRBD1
CASSLGPGQGIKFF
TGCGCCAGCAGCTTGGGCCCCGGACAGGGGATAAAGTTCTTC
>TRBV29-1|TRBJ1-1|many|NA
CSVAPSGNTEAFF
TGCAGCGTTGCCCCCTCAGGGAACACTGAAGCTTTCTTT
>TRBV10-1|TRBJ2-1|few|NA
CASSESTISEQFF
TGCGCCAGCAGTGAGTCGACTATCAGCGAGCAGTTCTTC
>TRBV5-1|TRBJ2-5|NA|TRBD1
CASSSNPTGQKETQYF
TGCGCCAGCAGTTCCAACCCGACGGGACAGAAAGAGACCCAGTACTTC
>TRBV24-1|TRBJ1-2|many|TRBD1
CATSARQGSYGYTF
TGTGCCACCAGTGCCCGACAGGGAAGCTATGGCTACACCTTC
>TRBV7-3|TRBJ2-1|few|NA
CASSPDPRGSYNEQFF
TGTGCCAGCAGCCCCGACCCGAGGGGATCATACAATGAGCAGTTCTTC
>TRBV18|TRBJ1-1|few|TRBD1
CASSGQANTEAFF
TGTGCCAGCTCAGGACAGGCGAACACTGAAGCTTTCTTT
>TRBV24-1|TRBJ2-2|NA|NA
CATSAAVRTGELFF
TGTGCCACCAGTGCGGCAGTTAGAACTGGGGAGCTGTTTTTT
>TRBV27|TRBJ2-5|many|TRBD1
CASSSRTGLETQYF
TGTGCCAGCAGTTCACGGACAGGGCTAGAGACCCAGTACTTC
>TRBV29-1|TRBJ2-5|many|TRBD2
CSDRTSGSETQYF
TGCAGCGACAGGACTAGCGGGAGTGAGACCCAGTACTTC
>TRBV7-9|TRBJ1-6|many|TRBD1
CASSSEPGTGPRSPLHF
TGTGCCAGCAGCTCGGAGCCCGGGACAGGGCCCCGTTCACCCCTCCACTTT
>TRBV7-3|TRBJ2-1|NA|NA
CASSLAGKVNEQFF
TGTGCCAGCAGCTTAGCGGGGAAGGTCAATGAGCAGTTCTTC
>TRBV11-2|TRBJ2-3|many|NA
CASSSEGVTDTQYF
TGTGCCAGCAGTTCGGAGGGGGTCACAGATACGCAGTATTTT
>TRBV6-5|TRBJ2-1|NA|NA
CASSPTRGEQFF
TGTGCCAGCAGCCCCACCCGGGGTGAGCAGTTCTTC
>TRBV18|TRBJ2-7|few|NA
CASSPREGSPYEQYF
TGTGCCAGCTCACCACGAGAAGGGTCCCCCTACGAGCAGTACTTC
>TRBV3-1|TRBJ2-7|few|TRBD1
CASSQRDSTYEQYF
TGTGCCAGCAGCCAAAGGGACAGCACCTACGAGCAGTACTTC
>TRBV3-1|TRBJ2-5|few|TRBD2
CASRPTSGAMTQYF
TGTGCCAGCAGGCCGACTAGCGGTGCGATGACCCAGTACTTC
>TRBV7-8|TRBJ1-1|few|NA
CASSLPRGEAFF
TGTGCCAGCAGCCTCCCCCGGGGGGAAGCTTTCTTT
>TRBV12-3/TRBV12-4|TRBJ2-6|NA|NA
CASSFGGSGANVLTF
TGTGCCAGCAGTTTTGGGGGGTCTGGGGCCAACGTCCTGACTTTC
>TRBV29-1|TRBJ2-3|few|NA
CSGQGSDTQYF
TGCAGCGGCCAGGGGTCAGATACGCAGTATTTT
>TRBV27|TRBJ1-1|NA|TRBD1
CASTYRGNTEAFF
TGTGCCAGCACGTACAGGGGAAACACTGAAGCTTTCTTT
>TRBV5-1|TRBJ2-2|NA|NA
CASSLTSPTGELFF
TGCGCCAGCAGCTTGACTAGCCCCACCGGGGAGCTGTTTTTT
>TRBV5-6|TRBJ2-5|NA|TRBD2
CASSLAFLAGEETQYF
TGTGCCAGCAGCTTGGCCTTCCTAGCGGGAGAAGAGACCCAGTACTTC
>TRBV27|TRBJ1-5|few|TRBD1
CASSLKGAGNQPQHF
TGTGCCAGCAGTTTAAAGGGGGCCGGCAATCAGCCCCAGCATTTT
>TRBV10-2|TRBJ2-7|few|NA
CASSWDRGYEQYF
TGCGCCAGCAGCTGGGACCGCGGGTACGAGCAGTACTTC
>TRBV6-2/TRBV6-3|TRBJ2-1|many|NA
CASSLGYNEQFF
TGTGCCAGCAGTTTGGGCTACAATGAGCAGTTCTTC
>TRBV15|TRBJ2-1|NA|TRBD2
CATSGPQGLAGHNEQFF
TGTGCCACCAGCGGACCCCAGGGACTAGCGGGACACAATGAGCAGTTCTTC
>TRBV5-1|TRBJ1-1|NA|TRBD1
CASSLGQMNTEAFF
TGCGCCAGCAGCCTGGGACAGATGAACACTGAAGCTTTCTTT
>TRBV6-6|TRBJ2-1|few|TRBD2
CATLDEGLAGEGAVNEQFF
TGTGCCACCCTCGACGAGGGACTAGCGGGGGAGGGGGCTGTCAATGAGCAGTTCTTC
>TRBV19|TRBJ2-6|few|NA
CASTRSGANVLIF
TGTGCCAGTACCCGCTCTGGGGCCAACGTCCTGATTTTC
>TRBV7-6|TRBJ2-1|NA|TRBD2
CASSSTGSSGRNEQFF
TGTGCCAGCAGCTCAACGGGGAGTAGCGGGAGGAATGAGCAGTTCTTC
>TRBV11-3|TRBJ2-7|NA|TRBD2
CASSPSGSPMEQYF
TGTGCCAGCAGCCCTAGCGGGAGTCCCATGGAGCAGTACTTC
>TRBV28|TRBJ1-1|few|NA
CASGAVNTEAFF
TGTGCCTCCGGGGCCGTGAACACTGAAGCTTTCTTT
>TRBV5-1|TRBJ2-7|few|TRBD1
CASRGQGQSYEQYF
TGCGCCAGCCGTGGACAGGGGCAAAGCTACGAGCAGTACTTC
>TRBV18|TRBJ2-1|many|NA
CASSFSQGLYNEQFF
TGTGCCAGCTCATTTTCACAGGGCCTCTACAATGAGCAGTTCTTC
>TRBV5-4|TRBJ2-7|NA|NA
CASSSQEGYEQYF
TGTGCCAGCAGCTCCCAGGAAGGTTACGAGCAGTACTTC
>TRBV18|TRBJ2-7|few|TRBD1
CASSPWTGDEQYF
TGTGCCAGCTCACCATGGACAGGGGACGAGCAGTACTTC
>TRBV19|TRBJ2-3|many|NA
CASSIQHANTDTQYF
TGTGCCAGTAGTATCCAACATGCTAACACAGATACGCAGTATTTT
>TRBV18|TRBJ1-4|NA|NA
CASSGQNNEKLFF
TGTGCCAGCTCAGGCCAGAATAATGAAAAACTGTTTTTT
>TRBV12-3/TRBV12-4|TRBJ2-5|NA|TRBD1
CASSFDRGRETQYF
TGTGCCAGCAGTTTCGACAGGGGAAGAGAGACCCAGTACTTC
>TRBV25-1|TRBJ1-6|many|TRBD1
CASSDTGQGMGSPLHF
TGTGCCAGCAGTGACACCGGACAGGGGATGGGTTCACCCCTCCACTTT
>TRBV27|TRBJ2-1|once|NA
CASSLTDNEQFF
TGTGCCAGCAGTTTAACCGACAATGAGCAGTTCTTC
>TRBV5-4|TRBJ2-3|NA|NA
CASSFTSSSTDTQYF
TGTGCCAGCAGCTTTACTAGCTCAAGCACAGATACGCAGTATTTT
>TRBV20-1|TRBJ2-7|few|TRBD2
CSAEGTSGSSSYEQYF
TGCAGTGCTGAGGGGACTAGCGGCTCGAGCTCCTACGAGCAGTACTTC
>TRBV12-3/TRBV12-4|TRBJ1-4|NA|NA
CASSFRTAGEKLFF
TGTGCCAGCAGTTTTCGGACGGCGGGAGAAAAACTGTTTTTT
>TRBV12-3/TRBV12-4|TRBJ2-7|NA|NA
CASSLGQGVVEQYF
TGTGCCAGCAGTTTAGGGCAGGGCGTAGTCGAGCAGTACTTC
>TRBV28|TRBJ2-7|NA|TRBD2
CASSWEGRPWLGDEQYF
TGTGCCAGCAGCTGGGAGGGGAGGCCCTGGCTTGGTGACGAGCAGTACTTC
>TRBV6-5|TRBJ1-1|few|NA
CASSYRGAEAFF
TGTGCCAGCAGTTACAGGGGGGCTGAAGCTTTCTTT
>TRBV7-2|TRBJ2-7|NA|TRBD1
CASSRSGQGTDEQYF
TGTGCCAGCAGCCGATCGGGACAGGGGACGGACGAGCAGTACTTC
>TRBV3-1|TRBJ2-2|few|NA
CASSQSGNAGELFF
TGTGCCAGCAGCCAATCGGGGAACGCCGGGGAGCTGTTTTTT
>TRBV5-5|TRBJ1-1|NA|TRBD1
CASSLGQLYTEAFF
TGTGCCAGCAGCCTGGGACAGCTTTACACTGAAGCTTTCTTT
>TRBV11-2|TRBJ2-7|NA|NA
CASSSPGAYATYEQYF
TGTGCCAGCAGCTCCCCGGGGGCGTACGCGACCTACGAGCAGTACTTC